This T cell receptor beta chain was documented in a study of identical twins. This CDR3 has 15 residues. Germline V gives CDR1 SEHNR, CDR2 FQNEAQ (reference sequence). V was cut by 5 bases and J by 4 bases, with 15 bases left in between. This clonotype was seen repeatedly, ten times or more. Its antigen remains unidentified. With template switching, a universal primer site was added, and the cDNA carried unique molecular identifiers. A single record per CDR3 protein comes from TCRdb applying MiXCR to the 5' RACE reads. The sample consists of roughly 250,000 distinct CDR3 sequences, about 7.5% of them appearing once. Study-level results: For monozygotic twins, models underestimated out-of-frame TCR alpha sharing. Because invariant MAIT and iNKT cells could be present, zero-insertion analyses could be partly confounded. Excess twin sharing in beta out-of-frame sequences was weaker.

The data were also submitted as part of a second study, on yellow fever vaccine responses in identical twins.

The receptor was isolated from a woman aged 18-30 years in good health. This chain uses TRBV7-9 with TRBJ2-1; the D gene could be TRBD1 or TRBD2 (5 bases each). Sequenced sample: CD8+ T cells sorted from blood. In DNA, the CDR3 is TGTGCCAGCAGCCCATCGGGACGGGGATACAATGAGCAGTTCTTC. Translated: CASSPSGRGYNEQFF. The full variable domain, its missing parts supplied by reference TRBV7-9 and TRBJ2-1, is DTGVSQNPRHKITKRGQNVTFRCDPISEHNRLYWYRQTLGQGPEFLTYFQNEAQLEKSRLLSDRFSAERPKGSFSTLEIQRTEQGDSAMYLCASSPSGRGYNEQFFGPGTRLTVL.